The 17 T cell receptor beta chains given below trace back to one sample, sequenced in a study of PD-1 blockade in classical Hodgkin lymphoma (dated by TCRdb to 2019 to 2021). The library was prepared using the immunoSEQ multiplex PCR assay. TCRdb stores this immuneACCESS table with in-frame sequences only. Part of the clones is absent; in the studies checked, under half of the shortfall reflects unresolved V genes, and no reason is known for the rest. Present in this sample are roughly 100,000 clones, around nine tenths of which were seen just once. Clones ranked in the top ten supply 5% to 7.5% of the sample. The time point tag for this specimen amounts to: cycle 2 day 1 (C2D1) of nivolumab. All trial patients had relapsed after autologous stem cell transplantation, with cohorts A, B and C differing in prior brentuximab vedotin exposure. Sequencing was performed on peripheral blood mononuclear cells (PBMCs), taken before the second cycle of nivolumab. The origin of the receptors is a human donor with classical Hodgkin lymphoma.

V and J are TRBV5-6 and TRBJ2-5, with D possibly called TRBD1 or TRBD2 (5 bases each). Trimming left V 4 bases short and J 0 bases short, with 7 bases between. The CDR3 is made up of 13 amino acids. Germline V gene lookup returns CDR1 SGHDT and CDR2 YYEEEE. The chain's CDR3 is CASSPGHQETQYF. The CDR3 nucleotides are TGTGCCAGCAGCCCGGGACACCAAGAGACCCAGTACTTC.

The chain has TRBV11-3 and TRBJ1-3; D is unclear. The CDR3 covers 13 residues. CDR1 and CDR2 from the germline V gene are SGHNT and YENEEA. V lost 0 bases and J lost 4, with 4 bases in between. The CDR3 loop is CASSLEAGNTIYF. CDR3 coding DNA: TGTGCCAGCAGCTTAGAGGCAGGAAACACCATATATTTT.

This chain uses TRBV6-4 with TRBJ2-3; tentatively, D is TRBD1 (6 bases). Between the trimmed V and J ends, which lost 2 bases and 3 bases, there was a span of 12 bases. CDR3 length: 15 amino acids. In germline, CDR1 is MRHNA, CDR2 SNTAGT. The CDR3: CASSDGQPETDTQYF. DNA for the CDR3: TGTGCCAGCAGTGACGGACAGCCGGAAACAGATACGCAGTATTTT.

V and J are TRBV7-9 and TRBJ2-3; D gene uncertain. V was pared by 6 bases and J by 2 bases, with 9 bases between. The CDR3 has 13 residues. Looked up from germline, CDR1 is SEHNR and CDR2 is FQNEAQ (reference sequence). CDR3: CASSRIYTDTQYF. The CDR3 nucleotides read TGTGCCAGCAGTCGAATCTACACAGATACGCAGTATTTT.

This clone was counted a few times. This chain joins TRBV6-4 and TRBJ2-3, with a tentative D call TRBD1 (5 bases). The V gene lost 4 bases and the J gene lost 2 bases, with 10 bases spanning the gap. CDR1 and CDR2 (germline): MRHNA, SNTAGT. CDR3 size: 14 residues. CDR3 residues: CASSGGEDTDTQYF. DNA of the CDR3: TGTGCCAGCAGTGGGGGCGAAGACACAGATACGCAGTATTTT.

This chain connects TRBV19 to TRBJ1-2; D ambiguous. Germline CDR1 is LNHDA and CDR2 is SQIVND (reference sequence). This CDR3 region has 12 residues. V was shortened by 8 bases and J by 3 bases, with 10 bases between the two germline ends. CDR3 sequence: CASLDRDYGYTF. DNA for the CDR3: TGTGCCAGTTTGGACCGTGACTATGGCTACACCTTC.

This clone was picked up a small number of times. V is TRBV30 and J is TRBJ1-6; D ambiguous. Germline CDR1 GTSNPN, CDR2 SVGIG (reference sequence). The CDR3 runs 14 residues. V was trimmed by 0 bases and J by 10 bases, leaving 13 bases between them. CDR3 in DNA: TGTGCCTGGAGTGTGGAGGGAAAACACTCACCCCTCCACTTT. This translates into CAWSVEGKHSPLHF.

The chain is built from TRBV2 and TRBJ2-1; 10 nucleotides agree with TRBD2. With 6 bases clipped from V and 1 base from J, the junction kept 9 bases outside the gene matches. This CDR3 is built from 17 residues. From germline, CDR1 is SNHLY and CDR2 FYNNEI. The CDR3 loop is CASSLNGLAASYNEQFF. DNA of the CDR3: TGTGCCAGCAGCCTTAACGGACTAGCGGCTTCCTACAATGAGCAGTTCTTC.

The genes are TRBV2 and TRBJ2-7, with D perhaps matching TRBD1 (6 bases). The CDR3 covers 16 residues. Trimming took 6 bases from V and 0 from J, leaving 18 bases between them. Germline assignment: CDR1 SNHLY and CDR2 FYNNEI. The CDR3 nucleotides read TGTGCCAGCAGGGCCCTCCGAGGGACAATCTCCTACGAGCAGTACTTC. Encoded protein: CASRALRGTISYEQYF.

The chain uses TRBV14 and TRBJ1-3, with D unclear. The CDR3 length is 14 residues. Germline V gives CDR1 SGHDN, CDR2 FVKESK. V lost 4 bases and J 0 bases, leaving 7 bases between the germline ends. CDR3: CASSPGSSGNTIYF. CDR3 in DNA: TGTGCCAGCAGCCCCGGGAGCTCTGGAAACACCATATATTTT.

In this sample, this clone turned up once. The V gene is TRBV7-9, the J gene TRBJ1-4; D remains unclear. The germline gives CDR1 SEHNR, CDR2 FQNEAQ (reference sequence). The CDR3 loop spans 14 amino acids. V lost 5 bases, J lost 6 bases, and 13 bases lay in between. The CDR3 reads CASSLDLGHEKLFF. CDR3 in DNA: TGTGCCAGCAGCCTCGATTTAGGGCATGAAAAACTGTTTTTT.

The gene calls are TRBV11-3 and TRBJ2-5; 7 bases line up with TRBD2. The germline CDR1 and CDR2 sequences are SGHNT and YENEEA. Germline trimming cut 5 bases from V and 5 bases from J; bases unmatched to any gene: 14. The length of the CDR3 is 16 residues. The CDR3 DNA is TGTGCCAGCAGCGAGCGGGACTCGGCTCTTAGGGAGACCCAGTACTTC. It is translated as CASSERDSALRETQYF.

This sequence joins TRBV9 and TRBJ2-5, with 10 bases identical to TRBD2. This CDR3 contains 16 residues. Germline V gene data show CDR1 as SGDLS and CDR2 as YYNGEE. V was pared by 0 bases and J by 4 bases, with 6 bases of the junction left unmatched. The CDR3 protein is CASSVGSSGGRETQYF. In DNA form, the CDR3 reads TGTGCCAGCAGCGTAGGGTCTAGCGGGGGTCGAGAGACCCAGTACTTC.

This clone was recorded once. This chain connects TRBV5-1 to TRBJ2-1; TRBD2 might be the D (6 bases). CDR1 and CDR2 (germline): SGHRS, YFSETQ. V lost 4 bases to trimming and J lost 3 bases, with 11 bases between them. The CDR3 sequence is 14 residues long. Here the CDR3 DNA reads TGCGCCAGCAGCAAAGGGACTTACTACAATGAGCAGTTCTTC. Translation gives CASSKGTYYNEQFF.

The chain uses TRBV18 and TRBJ2-1, with a tentative D call TRBD2 (5 bases). Germline CDR1 reads KGHSH; CDR2 reads LQKENI. Trimming pared 6 bases from V and 0 bases from J, leaving 15 bases between. The CDR3 extends over 16 amino acids. The CDR3 coding sequence is TGTGCCAGCTCTCTCATACTAGGCGGCTCCTACAATGAGCAGTTCTTC. Protein: CASSLILGGSYNEQFF.

J is TRBJ1-4 and V is TRBV6-5; 9 bases align to TRBD1. Germline-derived CDR1 and CDR2 are MNHEY and SVGAGI. The V and J ends lost 5 bases and 7 bases, in that order; junction bases with no gene match: 8. This CDR3 has 15 residues. The chain's CDR3 is CASSLQDRGAEKLFF. CDR3 coding DNA: TGTGCCAGCAGTCTGCAGGACAGGGGCGCTGAAAAACTGTTTTTT.

This sequence joins TRBV11-3 and TRBJ2-5; 10 positions match TRBD2. CDR3 size: 15 residues. V gave up 1 base and J gave up 5 bases; unmatched junction bases: 4. In germline, CDR1 is SGHNT, CDR2 YENEEA. CDR3 sequence reads: CASSLGAGGPETQYF. The DNA for the CDR3 is TGTGCCAGCAGCTTAGGAGCGGGGGGGCCTGAGACCCAGTACTTC.